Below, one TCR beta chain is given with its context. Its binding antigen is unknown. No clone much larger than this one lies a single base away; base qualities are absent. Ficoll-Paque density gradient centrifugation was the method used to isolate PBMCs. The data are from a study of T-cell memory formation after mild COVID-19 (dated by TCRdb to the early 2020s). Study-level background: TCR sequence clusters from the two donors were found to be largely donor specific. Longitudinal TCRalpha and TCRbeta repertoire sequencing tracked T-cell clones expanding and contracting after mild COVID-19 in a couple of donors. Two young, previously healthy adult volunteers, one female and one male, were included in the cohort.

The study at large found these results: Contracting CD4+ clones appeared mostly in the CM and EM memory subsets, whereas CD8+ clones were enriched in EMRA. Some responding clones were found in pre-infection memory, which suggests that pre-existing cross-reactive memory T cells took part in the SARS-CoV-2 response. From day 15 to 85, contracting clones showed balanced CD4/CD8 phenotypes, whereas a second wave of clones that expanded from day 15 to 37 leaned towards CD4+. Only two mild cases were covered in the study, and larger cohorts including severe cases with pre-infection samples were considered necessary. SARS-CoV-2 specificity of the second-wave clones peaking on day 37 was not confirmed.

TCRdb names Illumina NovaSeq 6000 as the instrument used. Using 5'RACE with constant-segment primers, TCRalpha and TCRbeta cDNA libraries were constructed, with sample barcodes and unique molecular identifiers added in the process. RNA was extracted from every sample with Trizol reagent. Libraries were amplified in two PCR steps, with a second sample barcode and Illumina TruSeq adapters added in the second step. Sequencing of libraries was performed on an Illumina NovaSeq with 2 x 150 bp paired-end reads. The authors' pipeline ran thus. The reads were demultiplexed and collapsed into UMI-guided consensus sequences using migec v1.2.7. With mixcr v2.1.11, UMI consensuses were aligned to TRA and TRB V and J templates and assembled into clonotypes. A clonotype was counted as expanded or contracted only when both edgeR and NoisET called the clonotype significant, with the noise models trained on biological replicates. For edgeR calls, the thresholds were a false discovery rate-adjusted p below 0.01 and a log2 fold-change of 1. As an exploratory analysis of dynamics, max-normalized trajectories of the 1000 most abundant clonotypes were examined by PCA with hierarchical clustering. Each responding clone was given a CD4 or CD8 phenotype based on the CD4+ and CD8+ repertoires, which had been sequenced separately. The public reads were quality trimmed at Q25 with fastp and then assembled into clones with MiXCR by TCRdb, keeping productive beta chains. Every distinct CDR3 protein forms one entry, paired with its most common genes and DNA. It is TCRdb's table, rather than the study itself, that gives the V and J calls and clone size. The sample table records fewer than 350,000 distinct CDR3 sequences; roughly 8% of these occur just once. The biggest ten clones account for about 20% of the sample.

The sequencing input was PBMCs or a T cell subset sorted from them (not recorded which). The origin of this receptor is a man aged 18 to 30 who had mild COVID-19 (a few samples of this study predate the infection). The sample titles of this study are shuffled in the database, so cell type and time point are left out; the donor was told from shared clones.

The nucleotide sequence is given as TGTGCCAGTAGAGGCCCCGGGACGTTTCCCCGGGAGACCCAGTACTTC. Translation gives CASRGPGTFPRETQYF. Rearrangement joined TRBV12-3 or TRBV12-4 to TRBJ2-5, with the D gene tentatively TRBD1 or TRBD2, based on 5 matching bases in each. The CDR3 spans 16 residues, from the cysteine through the phenylalanine. Only the CDR3 part of the read is kept: 48 bases, read in frame from the first base. Deletion took 9 bases off V and 5 bases off J, with a span of 25 bases between the germline ends.